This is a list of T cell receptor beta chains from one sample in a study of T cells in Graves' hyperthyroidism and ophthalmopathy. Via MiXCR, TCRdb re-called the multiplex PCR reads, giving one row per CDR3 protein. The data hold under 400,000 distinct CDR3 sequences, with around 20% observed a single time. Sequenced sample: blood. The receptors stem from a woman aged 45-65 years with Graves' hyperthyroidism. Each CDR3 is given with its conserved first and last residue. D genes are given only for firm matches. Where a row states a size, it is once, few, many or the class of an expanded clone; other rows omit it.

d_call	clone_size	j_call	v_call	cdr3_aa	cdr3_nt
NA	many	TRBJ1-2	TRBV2	CASSYSGMGDGYTF	TGTGCCAGCAGCTACTCAGGGATGGGTGATGGCTACACCTTC
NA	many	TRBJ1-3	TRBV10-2	CASSRARADTIYF	TGCGCCAGCTCGCGGGCCCGGGCCGACACCATATATTTT
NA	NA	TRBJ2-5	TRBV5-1	CASSPAQQNQETQYF	TGCGCCAGCAGCCCCGCCCAACAGAACCAAGAGACCCAGTACTTC
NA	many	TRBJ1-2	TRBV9	CASSVHQNYGYTF	TGTGCCAGCAGCGTCCATCAGAACTATGGCTACACCTTC
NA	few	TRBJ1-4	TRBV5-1	CASSKRAGGTNEKLFF	TGCGCCAGCAGCAAAAGGGCTGGGGGAACTAATGAAAAACTGTTTTTT
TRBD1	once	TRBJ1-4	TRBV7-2	CASSPKFGTGAEKLFF	TGTGCCAGCAGTCCTAAGTTCGGGACAGGGGCTGAAAAACTGTTTTTT
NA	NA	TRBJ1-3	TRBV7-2	CASSLAPAGNTIYF	TGTGCCAGCAGCTTGGCCCCGGCTGGAAACACCATATATTTT
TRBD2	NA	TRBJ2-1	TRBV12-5	CASGLPPTVTSGVGNEQFF	TGTGCTAGTGGTTTGCCCCCAACTGTGACTAGCGGGGTAGGAAATGAGCAGTTCTTC
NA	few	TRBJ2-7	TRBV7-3	CASIYGILRLRPDSYEQYF	TGTGCCAGCATATATGGTATTCTGCGGCTGCGCCCGGACTCCTACGAGCAGTACTTC
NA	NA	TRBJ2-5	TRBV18	CASSPSGTTETQYF	TGTGCCAGCTCACCCTCCGGGACGACGGAGACCCAGTACTTC
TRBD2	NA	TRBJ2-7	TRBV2	CASSLARESDEQYF	TGTGCCAGCAGTTTAGCGCGGGAGTCCGACGAGCAGTACTTC
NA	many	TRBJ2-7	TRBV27	CASSALGVPYEQYF	TGTGCCAGCAGTGCCCTCGGGGTACCCTACGAGCAGTACTTC
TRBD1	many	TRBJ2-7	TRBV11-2	CASRLRSGTGTYEQYF	TGTGCCAGCAGATTACGTTCCGGGACAGGGACCTACGAGCAGTACTTC
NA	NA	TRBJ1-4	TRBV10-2	CASSSLATDREKLFF	TGCGCCAGCAGTTCCTTAGCCACCGACCGGGAAAAACTGTTTTTT
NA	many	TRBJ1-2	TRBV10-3	CAISEPLDNGYTF	TGTGCCATCAGTGAGCCCTTGGACAACGGCTACACCTTC
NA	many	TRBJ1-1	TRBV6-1	CASSTTGWNTEAFF	TGTGCCAGCAGTACCACAGGGTGGAACACTGAAGCTTTCTTT
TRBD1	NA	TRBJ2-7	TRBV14	CASSQDLSRQGRDEQYF	TGTGCCAGCAGCCAAGACCTCTCTCGACAGGGAAGGGACGAGCAGTACTTC
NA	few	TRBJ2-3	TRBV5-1	CASARDRGTDTQYF	TGCGCCAGCGCTAGGGATAGGGGCACAGATACGCAGTATTTT
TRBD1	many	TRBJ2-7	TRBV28	CASGGSGQGAGEQYF	TGTGCCAGCGGGGGATCGGGACAGGGGGCTGGGGAGCAGTACTTC
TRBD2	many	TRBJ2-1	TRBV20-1	CSARGGLAGGRGYNEQFF	TGCAGTGCTAGGGGGGGACTAGCGGGAGGCCGGGGGTACAATGAGCAGTTCTTC
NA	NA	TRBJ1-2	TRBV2	CAGDGGTNYGYTF	TGTGCGGGGGACGGGGGCACTAACTATGGCTACACCTTC
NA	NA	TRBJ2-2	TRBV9	CASSVGYADGPNTGELFF	TGTGCCAGCAGCGTAGGGTACGCGGACGGACCGAACACCGGGGAGCTGTTTTTT
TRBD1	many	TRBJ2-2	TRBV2	CASSDRGPANTGELFF	TGTGCCAGCAGTGACAGGGGGCCTGCGAACACCGGGGAGCTGTTTTTT
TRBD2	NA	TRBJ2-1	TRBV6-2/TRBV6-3	CASTDVPGLAGNEQFF	TGTGCCAGCACCGACGTTCCGGGACTAGCGGGCAATGAGCAGTTCTTC
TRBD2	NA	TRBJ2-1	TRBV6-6	CASSYSSASGASSYNEQFF	TGTGCCAGCAGTTACTCCTCGGCTAGCGGGGCGAGCTCCTACAATGAGCAGTTCTTC
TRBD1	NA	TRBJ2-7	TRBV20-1	CSARGQGAKYEQYF	TGCAGTGCTAGAGGACAGGGGGCTAAGTACGAGCAGTACTTC
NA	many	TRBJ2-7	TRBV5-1	CASSRGLYEQYF	TGCGCCAGCAGCCGAGGCCTGTACGAGCAGTACTTC
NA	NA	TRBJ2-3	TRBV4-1	CASSQDGGGSDTQYF	TGCGCCAGCAGCCAAGACGGGGGCGGGTCAGATACGCAGTATTTT
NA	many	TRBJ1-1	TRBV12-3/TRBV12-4	CASSLGGWMNTEAFF	TGTGCCAGCAGTTTAGGAGGGTGGATGAACACTGAAGCTTTCTTT
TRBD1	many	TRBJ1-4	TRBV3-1	CASSSTGGASEKLFF	TGTGCCAGCAGTTCGACAGGGGGCGCTTCCGAAAAACTGTTTTTT
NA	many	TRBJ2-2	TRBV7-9	CASRLQGGSGFANTGELFF	TGTGCCAGCAGATTACAGGGAGGTAGCGGGTTTGCGAACACCGGGGAGCTGTTTTTT
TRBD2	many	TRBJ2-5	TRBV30	CAWSVLAGRAETQYF	TGTGCCTGGAGTGTTCTAGCGGGGAGAGCAGAGACCCAGTACTTC
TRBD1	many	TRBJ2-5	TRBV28	CASSKPTGGIETQYF	TGTGCCAGCAGTAAACCTACAGGGGGCATTGAGACCCAGTACTTC
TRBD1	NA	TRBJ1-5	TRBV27	CASKGSAGGNQPQHF	TGTGCCAGCAAAGGAAGCGCAGGGGGAAATCAGCCCCAGCATTTT
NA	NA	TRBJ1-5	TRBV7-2	CASSLTRLNQPQHF	TGTGCCAGCAGCTTAACGCGGTTGAATCAGCCCCAGCATTTT
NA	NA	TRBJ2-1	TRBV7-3	CASSQVLGSYNEQFF	TGCGCCAGCAGCCAAGTCCTGGGGTCCTACAATGAGCAGTTCTTC
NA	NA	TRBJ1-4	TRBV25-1	CASSEFKGVEKLFF	TGTGCCAGCAGTGAATTCAAAGGGGTCGAAAAACTGTTTTTT
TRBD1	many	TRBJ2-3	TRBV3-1	CASSLRAGGSTDTQYF	TGTGCCAGCAGTCTTCGGGCAGGGGGAAGCACAGATACGCAGTATTTT
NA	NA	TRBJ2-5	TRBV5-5	CASSLYPGETRYF	TGTGCCAGCAGCTTGTACCCGGGTGAGACCCGGTACTTC
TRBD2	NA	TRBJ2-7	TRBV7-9	CASSLAASGNYEQYF	TGTGCCAGCAGCCTCGCGGCTAGCGGTAACTACGAGCAGTACTTC
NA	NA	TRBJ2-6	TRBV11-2	CASSFLHSGANVLTF	TGTGCCAGCAGCTTTTTACACTCTGGGGCCAACGTCCTGACTTTC
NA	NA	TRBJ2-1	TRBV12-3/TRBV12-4	CASSWMTDNEQFF	TGTGCCAGCAGTTGGATGACGGACAATGAGCAGTTCTTC
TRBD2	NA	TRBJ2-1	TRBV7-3	CASSTGAGGPWGRNEQFF	TGTGCCAGCAGCACGGGGGCGGGGGGGCCGTGGGGGCGCAATGAGCAGTTCTTC
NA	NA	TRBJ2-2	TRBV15	CATSRKLEAGELFF	TGTGCCACCAGCAGAAAATTGGAGGCCGGGGAGCTGTTTTTT